This record concerns one T cell receptor (beta chain) sequence. Its antigen is unknown. Produced via immunoSEQ multiplex PCR; TCRdb's table is partial and in-frame only. The sample holds under 90,000 clones; around 90% are singletons and the top ten take 1.5% to 2%. The data were taken from a study of OX40 agonist ivuxolimab in advanced cancers. Study in general: Treatment received earlier with anti-PD-1, anti-PD-L1 or anti-CTLA-4 agents was allowed, and under 50% had some. Three patients, one with hepatocellular carcinoma and two with cutaneous melanoma, responded partially. Study findings and constraints: By week 6 at 0.1 to 3.0 mg/kg, blood CD4+ and CD8+ T cells had expanded clonally.

CDR3 length: 17 residues. With V trimmed by 3 bases and J by 4 bases, 9 bases remained unmatched. Germline lookup yields CDR1 MNHNS and CDR2 SASEGT. The J gene is TRBJ1-2, the V gene TRBV6-1, with 12 bases that match TRBD1. This TCR was recovered from an adult with an advanced solid tumor such as melanoma, head and neck, liver or kidney cancer. The source material was CD4+ or CD8+ T cells sorted from blood, sampled in a trial of the OX40 agonist ivuxolimab. For the CDR3, the DNA is TGTGCCAGCAGTGAGAGGGGACAGGGGGCGTTGGGCTATGGCTACACCTTC. Translating gives CASSERGQGALGYGYTF.